The entry that follows covers one T cell receptor beta chain sequence. Its antigen is unknown. This sample is part of a study of cytomegalovirus exposure and HLA in healthy donors. Findings of the study overall: Accounts indicate the classifier identified cytomegalovirus status with strong specificity and sensitivity. TCR beta V- and J-gene trimming was later associated with a missense DCLRE1C variant.

PCR primers comprised 60 Vbeta and 13 Jbeta primers. Sequenced by immunoSEQ multiplex PCR; TCRdb stores in-frame clones only, minus some. The repertoire includes about 130,000 clones, about two thirds of them detected once, and approximately 2.9% sits in the top ten. The sequenced material came from PBMCs. The origin of this receptor is a human donor in good health.

The CDR3 spells CASSRDRVYEQYF. CDR3 in DNA: TGTGCCAGCAGTAGGGACAGGGTTTACGAGCAGTACTTC. This rearrangement joins TRBV6-5 to TRBJ2-7; 9 bases agree with TRBD1. The length of the CDR3 is 13 residues. Germline trimming cut 5 bases from V and 4 bases from J; bases unmatched to any gene: 3. Germline CDR1 is MNHEY and CDR2 is SVGAGI.